This is a list of T cell receptor beta chains from one sample in a study of cytomegalovirus exposure and HLA in healthy donors. Sequencing was performed with immunoSEQ multiplex PCR; in TCRdb, only in-frame clones are kept and a portion is missing. The sample includes 95,000 to 150,000 clones, more than 60% seen only once; the top ten take about 8.3%. The sequencing sample was made of PBMCs. The receptors were gathered from a woman aged 40-49 years in good health and CMV-seropositive. CDR3s include the opening cysteine and the closing phenylalanine or tryptophan. A D gene is named only where the DNA matches it firmly. Clone size, where shown, is once, few, many, or a class for clones that have expanded.

clone_size,v_call,j_call,cdr3_length,d_call,cdr3_aa,cdr3_nt
-,TRBV28,TRBJ2-7,14,TRBD1,CASSLGTGIHEQYF,TGTGCCAGCAGTTTGGGGACAGGGATCCACGAGCAGTACTTC
-,TRBV18,TRBJ2-1,16,TRBD2,CASSRGLAGGSGEQFF,TGTGCCAGCTCACGAGGACTAGCGGGGGGGAGCGGTGAGCAGTTCTTC
-,TRBV19,TRBJ2-2,15,-,CATSAPGVDTGELFF,TGTGCCACCTCCGCCCCAGGGGTCGACACCGGGGAGCTGTTTTTT
-,TRBV6-4,TRBJ2-4,15,TRBD2,CASSDSGGRGNIQYF,TGTGCCAGCAGTGACTCGGGCGGGAGAGGGAACATTCAGTACTTC
-,TRBV5-8,TRBJ1-1,13,-,CASSGVDSPEAFF,TGTGCCAGCAGTGGGGTTGACAGCCCAGAAGCTTTCTTT
-,TRBV6-1,TRBJ2-4,17,TRBD2,CASSEEAGGLAKNIQYF,TGTGCCAGCAGTGAAGAGGCGGGAGGGTTAGCCAAAAACATTCAGTACTTC
-,TRBV27,TRBJ1-5,15,-,CASSLVGEENQPQHF,TGTGCCAGCAGTTTAGTAGGGGAGGAAAATCAGCCCCAGCATTTT
-,TRBV6-5,TRBJ2-7,14,TRBD2,CASSYSSGVGEQYF,TGTGCCAGCAGTTACTCTAGCGGGGTAGGCGAGCAGTACTTC
few,TRBV30,TRBJ2-3,16,TRBD1,CAWSVQGGAYRDTQYF,TGTGCCTGGAGTGTACAAGGGGGCGCGTACAGAGATACGCAGTATTTT
-,TRBV19,TRBJ1-5,16,TRBD1,CASSARGQGALEPQHF,TGTGCCAGTAGTGCGCGGGGACAGGGGGCTTTGGAGCCCCAGCATTTT
-,TRBV7-9,TRBJ1-4,14,-,CASSHDRVNEKLFF,TGTGCCAGCAGCCACGACAGAGTAAATGAAAAACTGTTTTTT
-,TRBV4-2,TRBJ1-1,15,-,CASSQEQVLNTEAFF,TGTGCCAGCAGCCAGGAACAGGTTCTGAACACTGAAGCTTTCTTT
-,TRBV12-5,TRBJ1-2,14,TRBD1,CASGHGQGGNGYTF,TGTGCTAGTGGTCACGGACAGGGGGGAAATGGCTACACCTTC
-,TRBV19,TRBJ1-5,15,-,CASSQGMGVNQPQHF,TGTGCCAGTAGTCAGGGGATGGGTGTGAATCAGCCCCAGCATTTT
-,TRBV2,TRBJ1-1,12,TRBD1,CASSPGTAEAFF,TGTGCCAGCAGCCCGGGGACAGCTGAAGCTTTCTTT
-,TRBV5-1,TRBJ2-5,17,-,CASSLALDSDPQETQYF,TGCGCCAGCAGCTTGGCACTGGACAGTGACCCTCAAGAGACCCAGTACTTC
-,TRBV6-1,TRBJ1-1,14,TRBD1,CASSELDRDTEAFF,TGTGCCAGCAGTGAATTGGACAGGGACACTGAAGCTTTCTTT
once,TRBV25-1,TRBJ2-3,16,TRBD2,CASSESSGRNTDTQYF,TGTGCCAGCAGTGAATCGAGCGGGAGGAACACAGATACGCAGTATTTT
-,TRBV15,TRBJ1-1,17,-,CATRTSQGNYLNTEAFF,TGTGCCACCAGAACCTCACAGGGCAATTACCTGAACACTGAAGCTTTCTTT
-,TRBV10-3,TRBJ2-7,13,TRBD2,CAISDRGGEEQYF,TGTGCCATCAGTGATCGGGGGGGGGAAGAGCAGTACTTC
few,TRBV7-9,TRBJ2-5,13,-,CASSFVPSETQYF,TGTGCCAGCAGCTTCGTCCCAAGCGAAACCCAGTACTTC
-,TRBV18,TRBJ1-3,17,TRBD1,CASSPTFGQGSGNTIYF,TGTGCCAGCTCACCTACCTTTGGACAGGGCAGCGGAAACACCATATATTTT
-,TRBV7-6,TRBJ2-7,14,TRBD1,CASSSIGTVYEQYF,TGTGCCAGCAGCTCCATCGGGACAGTCTACGAGCAGTACTTC
-,TRBV6-1,TRBJ1-6,13,-,CASSEARGSPLHF,TGTGCCAGCAGTGAAGCGCGGGGTTCACCCCTCCACTTT